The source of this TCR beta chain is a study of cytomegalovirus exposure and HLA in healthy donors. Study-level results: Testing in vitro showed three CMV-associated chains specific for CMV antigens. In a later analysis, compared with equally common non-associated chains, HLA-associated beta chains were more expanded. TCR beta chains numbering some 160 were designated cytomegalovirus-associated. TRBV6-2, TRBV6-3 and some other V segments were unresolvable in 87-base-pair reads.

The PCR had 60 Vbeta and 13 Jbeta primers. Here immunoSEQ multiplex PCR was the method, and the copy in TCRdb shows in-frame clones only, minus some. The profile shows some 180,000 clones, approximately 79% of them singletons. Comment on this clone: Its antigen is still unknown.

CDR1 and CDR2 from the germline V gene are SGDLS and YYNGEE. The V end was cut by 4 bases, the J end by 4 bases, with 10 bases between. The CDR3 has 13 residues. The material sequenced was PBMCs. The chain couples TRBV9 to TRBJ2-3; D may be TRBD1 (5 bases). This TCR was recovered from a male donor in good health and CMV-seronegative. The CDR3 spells CASSSGHSDTQYF. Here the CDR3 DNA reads TGTGCCAGCAGCTCCGGACATTCAGATACGCAGTATTTT.